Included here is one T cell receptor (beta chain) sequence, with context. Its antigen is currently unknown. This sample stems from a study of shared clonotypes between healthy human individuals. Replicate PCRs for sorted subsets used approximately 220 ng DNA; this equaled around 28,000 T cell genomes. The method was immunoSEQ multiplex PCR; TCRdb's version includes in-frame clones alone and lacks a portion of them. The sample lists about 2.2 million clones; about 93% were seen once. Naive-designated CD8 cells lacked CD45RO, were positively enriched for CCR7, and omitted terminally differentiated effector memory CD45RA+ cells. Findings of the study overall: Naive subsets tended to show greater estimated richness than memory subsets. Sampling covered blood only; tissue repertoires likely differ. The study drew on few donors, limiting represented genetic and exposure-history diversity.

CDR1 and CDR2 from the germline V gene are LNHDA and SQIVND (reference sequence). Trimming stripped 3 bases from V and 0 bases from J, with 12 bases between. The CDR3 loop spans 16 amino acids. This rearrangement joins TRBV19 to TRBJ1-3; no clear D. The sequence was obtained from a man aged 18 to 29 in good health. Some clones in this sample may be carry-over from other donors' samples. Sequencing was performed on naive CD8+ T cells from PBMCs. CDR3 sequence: CASSISGFGSGNTIYF. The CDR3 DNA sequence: TGTGCCAGTAGTATCTCCGGGTTCGGCTCTGGAAACACCATATATTTT.